This TCR beta chain stems from a study of blood T cells in healthy people across ages (dated by TCRdb to the mid-2010s). Context from the whole study: Template switching captured roughly one uniquely barcoded TCR beta cDNA molecule per two T cells in model experiments. Age-related changes in TCR beta repertoire diversity were measured in the study by deep sequencing normalized with unique cDNA molecular identifiers. Four age groups were formed from the donors: young (average approximately 15 years), middle-aged (roughly 38), aged (roughly 59) and long-lived (more than 75). To avoid experimental bias, donors of different ages were distributed randomly across sequencing lanes. The study analyzed two additional independent replicas of 1 million unique cDNA reads from the same blood draw for two donors, one aged 18 to 29 and one aged 80 or older.

Of note for this clonotype: This clone's antigen is unknown. Per-base quality was not reported, and no clone a single base away is much larger than it.

Study-level results and caveats: Observed TCR beta diversity correlated strongly with the percentage of naive T cells measured by flow cytometry. Estimates of total diversity based on one million sequenced T cells were regarded as lower bounds and as underestimates. Donor CMV infection status was unknown, potentially confounding age-related changes in expanded clonotypes. Conclusive comparison of naive and antigen-experienced compartments was prevented by the profiling of bulk unsorted PBMCs. Observed TCR beta diversity per million T cells fell roughly linearly with age, and a significant reduction was already apparent by age about 43. Compared with the aged group, the long-lived group had more naive CD4+ T cells, fewer expanded clones and increased TCR diversity, suggesting age selection.

Donors were under 40 systemically healthy Caucasian individuals from Russia aged 6 to 90 years. Roughly 10 milliliters of peripheral blood were collected from each donor into EDTA-treated Vacutainer tubes. Ficoll-Paque density-gradient centrifugation was used to isolate PBMCs, with at least 7 million per sample. Total RNA, at least 6 micrograms per sample, was extracted from PBMCs with Trizol reagent. For every donor, flow cytometry on a PBMC aliquot measured the percentage of naive CD45RAhigh/CD27high T cells. The V and J ends are trimmed by 3 bases and 4 bases, leaving 12 bases between them. Reading from cysteine to phenylalanine, the CDR3 counts 15 amino acids. Only the CDR3 DNA is retained, 45 bases long and in frame from the first base. Sequences SGHTA (CDR1) and FQGNSA (CDR2) are obtained from the germline V gene. Library generation was performed with 5' RACE. Data came from an Illumina HiSeq 2500. A second PCR of roughly 7 to 11 cycles was performed with a sample-barcoded 5' primer and a J-beta primer mix. A unique molecular identifier was introduced onto each TCR beta cDNA molecule by a template-switch 5' adaptor carrying 12 random nucleotides. At least 2.5 million CDR3-containing paired-end reads were obtained from each sample. First-strand cDNA was synthesized from all RNA with the Mint cDNA synthesis kit, primed by a TRBC-specific oligonucleotide. Following uracil-DNA glycosylase treatment, a first 18-cycle PCR with universal primers M1SS and BC2_uni_R was performed on all cDNA. The study's processing was this. Each sample was normalized by randomly selecting 1 million high-quality reads, each carrying a distinct molecular identifier. Instead of being binned into consensus sequences, reads with shared molecular identifiers were discarded. MiTCR, run with a Q25 quality threshold and the strictest error-elimination algorithm, handled CDR3 identification, clonotype clustering and error correction. A nonparametric unseen species model using Euler transformation provided a lower-bound estimate of total TCR beta diversity. TCRdb applied fastp at Q25 and MiXCR to the public reads, then kept only in-frame beta chains. Each CDR3 protein appears once, grouped with its most common genes and DNA. The V and J calls come from TCRdb's annotation, not from the publication. The sample table contains roughly 1.5 million distinct CDR3 sequences; only one count was recorded for 35% to 45% of them. Of the sample, just over 4% is held by the ten largest clones.

The specimen was blood. The TCR was taken from a woman between 18 and 30 years old in good health. This chain joins TRBV7-2 to TRBJ1-4; too little of a D gene remains to name it. The sequence in DNA is TGTGCCAGCAGCTTTCCCGGACGGTATAATGAAAAACTGTTTTTT. Translated, it reads CASSFPGRYNEKLFF.